This T cell receptor beta chain was profiled in a study of blood T cells in healthy people across ages (dated by TCRdb to between 2014 and 2017). Background on the whole study: In model experiments, roughly one uniquely barcoded TCR beta cDNA molecule per two T cells was captured by template switching. Using deep sequencing normalized with unique cDNA molecular identifiers, the study measured how TCR beta repertoire diversity changes with age. The donors were divided into four age groups: young (average around 17 years), middle-aged (almost 40), aged (62) and long-lived (82). Donors of different ages were randomly distributed across sequencing lanes to avoid experimental bias. Using the same blood draw, the study looked at two additional independent replicas of 1 million unique cDNA reads for two donors, one aged 18 to 29 and the other aged 80 or older. Points the paper makes about the study in general: Compared with the aged group, the long-lived group had more naive CD4+ T cells, fewer expanded clones and increased TCR diversity, suggesting age selection. Total diversity estimates from one million sequenced T cells were considered lower bounds and underestimates. As age increased, observed TCR beta diversity per million T cells dropped in a roughly linear way, and a significant reduction was already evident by age roughly 40. There was a strong correlation between observed TCR beta diversity and the percentage of naive T cells measured by flow cytometry. Donor CMV infection status was unknown, potentially confounding age-related changes in expanded clonotypes. Since profiling was done on bulk unsorted PBMCs, naive and antigen-experienced compartments could not be conclusively compared.

Turning to this clonotype: The antigen it recognizes is unknown. There are no base qualities to consult, and no much larger clone falls within one base.

The library was obtained by 5' RACE. The reads were generated on an Illumina HiSeq 2500. The second PCR ran for roughly 6 to 11 cycles and used a J-beta primer mix along with a sample-barcoded 5' primer. A template-switch 5' adaptor carrying 12 random nucleotides introduced a unique molecular identifier onto each TCR beta cDNA molecule. Each sample yielded at least 3 million CDR3-containing paired-end reads. The Mint cDNA synthesis kit, primed by a TRBC-specific oligonucleotide, was used to synthesize first-strand cDNA from all RNA. Following uracil-DNA glycosylase treatment, a first 18-cycle PCR with universal primers M1SS and BC2_uni_R was performed on all cDNA. The paper's data handling went like this. For normalization, 1 million high-quality reads were randomly selected from each sample, with every read carrying a distinct molecular identifier. Reads sharing molecular identifiers were discarded rather than binned into consensus sequences. MiTCR, run with a Q25 quality threshold and the strictest error-elimination algorithm, handled CDR3 identification, clonotype clustering and error correction. Lower-bound total TCR beta diversity was estimated with a nonparametric unseen species model using Euler transformation. The raw public reads went through TCRdb reprocessing: fastp at Q25, MiXCR clone calling, in-frame beta chains kept. Here each entry gathers all rows of one CDR3 protein and keeps the most common genes and DNA. The V and J calls shown here were made by TCRdb, not taken from the authors' results. This sample gives 1.5 million to 2 million distinct CDR3 sequences in total; approximately 28% of them show up just once. Jointly, the top ten make up roughly 8.2% of the sample.

The CDR3, cysteine through phenylalanine, is 8 amino acids long. The CDR3 DNA has 24 bases and is translated from base 1. Trimming costs V 10 bases and J 10 bases, and their ends lie 7 bases apart. In the germline V gene (reference sequence), CDR1 corresponds to SEHNR and CDR2 to FQNEAQ. Systemically healthy Caucasian individuals from Russia, 39 in total and aged about 6 to 100 years, were included as donors. Each donor gave ten milliliters of peripheral blood, collected into EDTA-treated Vacutainer tubes. Ficoll-Paque density-gradient centrifugation was used to isolate PBMCs, with at least 7 million per sample. Trizol reagent was used to extract total RNA from PBMCs, with at least 5.5 micrograms per sample. For every donor, an aliquot of PBMCs went through flow cytometry to measure the percentages of naive CD45RAhigh/CD27high T cells.

The sequenced sample consisted of blood. The clonotype was recovered from a woman under 40 in good health. The chain joins TRBV7-9 to TRBJ1-1, with no confident D gene call. The encoded CDR3 is CATIPAFF. The nucleotides read TGTGCCACAATACCAGCTTTCTTT.